This TCR beta chain was recovered during a study of CD8 T cells in ankylosing spondylitis (dated by TCRdb to 2017 to 2019). A note on the overall study: The study profiled T cell receptor beta repertoires in healthy donors and ankylosing spondylitis patients to find disease-linked TCR variants. Peripheral blood samples were taken, and synovial fluid was additionally collected from ankylosing spondylitis patients. The whole study cohort included 108 healthy donors and roughly 24 ankylosing spondylitis patients. Beyond this particular receptor, the publication reports: A TCR beta motif of fewer than 10 highly homologous amino acid variants appeared characteristic of blood from ankylosing spondylitis patients. Some TCR beta motif variants had previously been reported in synovial fluid and blood of reactive arthritis patients, which suggested common disease-initiation mechanisms. A CD8+ phenotype was shown by the disease-linked clones, which were found at relatively low frequencies in peripheral blood. The disease-linked clones were reported to be significantly enriched in matched synovial fluid samples from ankylosing spondylitis patients.

The run used an Illumina HiSeq 2500. TCR beta libraries were prepared by quantitative 5'-RACE with molecular barcodes. As for the authors' bioinformatics: To identify disease-linked TCR variants, a new computational method was used, one built on a probabilistic model of VDJ rearrangement. TCRdb took the public reads, trimmed them with fastp at Q25, ran MiXCR for clone calling and kept in-frame beta chains. Each entry is one CDR3 protein sequence, shown with its most common DNA and genes. These V and J calls originate from TCRdb's pipeline instead of the authors' own analysis. Here the sample has fewer than 350,000 distinct CDR3 sequences; 11% occur a single time. The ten largest account for roughly 9% of the sample. There are many counts of this clonotype. Its antigen specificity is not known. No per-base quality is available; no much larger clone lies one base away. Taken from cysteine to phenylalanine, the CDR3 has 18 residues. Only CDR3 DNA remains: 54 bases, in frame from the first base. CDR1 and CDR2 (SNHLY, FYNNEI) derive from the germline V gene. Germline trimming: 4 bases from V, 1 base from J; junction bases outside gene matches: 12.

The source of this sequence is a female donor with ankylosing spondylitis or in good health (not recorded which). Material: blood, either unsorted or a sorted T cell fraction (not recorded which). The chain is encoded by TRBV2 joined to TRBJ1-5, and 8 bases in between align with TRBD1. The DNA sequence is given as TGTGCCAGCAGTGCGCCGGGACAGGCGTTAGTAAGCAATCAGCCCCAGCATTTT. It specifies CASSAPGQALVSNQPQHF. Where the CDR3 stops, the reference TRBV2 and TRBJ1-5 genes take over; the full variable domain is EPEVTQTPSHQVTQMGQEVILRCVPISNHLYFYWYRQILGQKVEFLVSFYNNEISEKSEIFDDQFSVERPDGSNFTLKIRSTKLEDSAMYFCASSAPGQALVSNQPQHFGDGTRLSIL.